This is a list of T cell receptor beta chains from one sample in a study of T cells expressing NK-cell markers. Using the 5' RACE reads, TCRdb records one entry per CDR3 protein without DNA. The sample features some 150,000 distinct CDR3 sequences, with 12% in its top ten. Sequencing used blood T cells: a sorted CD56 or NKG2C T cell subset, CD4+ or CD8+ T cells, or bulk PBMC T cells (not recorded which). These receptors all stem from a man younger than 35 in good health. Each CDR3 is given with its conserved first and last residue. Each record gives: V gene, J gene, clone size, CDR3 protein. The size entry is marked missing in some rows and otherwise reads once, few, many or a size class.

V gene: TRBV27
J gene: TRBJ2-3
clone size: .
CDR3 protein: CASSFVQGPDTQYF

V gene: TRBV4-2
J gene: TRBJ2-2
clone size: .
CDR3 protein: CASSQDSLLLYTGELFF

V gene: TRBV20-1
J gene: TRBJ1-5
clone size: .
CDR3 protein: CSARVEGNNQPQHF

V gene: TRBV15
J gene: TRBJ2-1
clone size: .
CDR3 protein: CATRLIAGGNEQFF

V gene: TRBV4-1
J gene: TRBJ2-1
clone size: .
CDR3 protein: CASSPIAGTSRYEQFF

V gene: TRBV24-1
J gene: TRBJ2-7
clone size: .
CDR3 protein: CATSDGGTGTTPQEQYF

V gene: TRBV7-9
J gene: TRBJ2-5
clone size: .
CDR3 protein: CAGSGLQETQYF

V gene: TRBV27
J gene: TRBJ2-1
clone size: .
CDR3 protein: CASSFLAGGKYNEQFF

V gene: TRBV7-3
J gene: TRBJ2-7
clone size: .
CDR3 protein: CASSPKAETYEQYF

V gene: TRBV7-9
J gene: TRBJ2-1
clone size: .
CDR3 protein: CASSETPLADNEQFF

V gene: TRBV14
J gene: TRBJ2-2
clone size: .
CDR3 protein: CASSQDFGGLAGSGELFF

V gene: TRBV3-1
J gene: TRBJ1-5
clone size: .
CDR3 protein: CASSQDLLAGQPQHF

V gene: TRBV27
J gene: TRBJ2-7
clone size: .
CDR3 protein: CASSLSGGHNEQYF

V gene: TRBV6-2/TRBV6-3
J gene: TRBJ2-3
clone size: .
CDR3 protein: CASSYSSTSGRAWRSTDTQYF

V gene: TRBV5-1
J gene: TRBJ2-4
clone size: .
CDR3 protein: CASSLSEGGKNIQYF

V gene: TRBV5-1
J gene: TRBJ2-1
clone size: .
CDR3 protein: CASSLNLAGSYNEQFF

V gene: TRBV10-2
J gene: TRBJ2-1
clone size: .
CDR3 protein: CASSEWTRNEQFF

V gene: TRBV5-5
J gene: TRBJ2-1
clone size: .
CDR3 protein: CASSFWLYNEQFF

V gene: TRBV2
J gene: TRBJ2-6
clone size: .
CDR3 protein: CASSGHGATGANVLTF

V gene: TRBV11-2
J gene: TRBJ2-5
clone size: .
CDR3 protein: CASSLWTGEETQYF

V gene: TRBV27
J gene: TRBJ2-3
clone size: .
CDR3 protein: CASSTRDSGQHDTQYF

V gene: TRBV7-2
J gene: TRBJ2-3
clone size: .
CDR3 protein: CASSLWRDGTDTQYF

V gene: TRBV19
J gene: TRBJ2-1
clone size: .
CDR3 protein: CASSTSGRGFNEQFF

V gene: TRBV27
J gene: TRBJ1-1
clone size: .
CDR3 protein: CASSFRMMGNTEAFF

V gene: TRBV7-9
J gene: TRBJ2-3
clone size: .
CDR3 protein: CASSFGSGVSAQYF

V gene: TRBV19
J gene: TRBJ1-1
clone size: .
CDR3 protein: CASSLPKIAGMNTEAFF

V gene: TRBV6-5
J gene: TRBJ2-5
clone size: .
CDR3 protein: CASSYTQGGETQYF

V gene: TRBV12-3/TRBV12-4
J gene: TRBJ1-2
clone size: .
CDR3 protein: CASTDSGAGGYTF

V gene: TRBV11-2
J gene: TRBJ2-1
clone size: .
CDR3 protein: CASSLGAGINNEQFF

V gene: TRBV10-3
J gene: TRBJ2-3
clone size: .
CDR3 protein: CAISENIAGGPPDTQYF

V gene: TRBV27
J gene: TRBJ1-2
clone size: medium-sized
CDR3 protein: CASSLKGSYGYTF

V gene: TRBV12-3/TRBV12-4
J gene: TRBJ2-3
clone size: medium-sized
CDR3 protein: CASSQILAGVDTQYF

V gene: TRBV29-1
J gene: TRBJ1-1
clone size: .
CDR3 protein: CSVVLTTEAFF

V gene: TRBV29-1
J gene: TRBJ2-1
clone size: .
CDR3 protein: CSTQGGLADRGSYNEQFF